These T cell receptor beta chains were read from a single sample in a study of blood T cells in healthy people across ages. TCRdb processed the 5' RACE reads anew with MiXCR; each CDR3 protein has one entry. The sample includes about 680,000 distinct CDR3 sequences, more than 40% of them seen just once. Specimen: blood. Receptors were obtained from a woman aged 55-70 years in good health. Both conserved end residues are part of each CDR3. The order of the fields is V gene, clone size, D gene, J gene, CDR3 protein, CDR3 DNA. A D gene is named only where the DNA matches it firmly. Where a row states a size, it is once, few, many or the class of an expanded clone; other rows omit it.

V gene: TRBV2
clone size: few
D gene: .
J gene: TRBJ2-1
CDR3 protein: CASSALREQFF
CDR3 DNA: TGTGCCAGCAGTGCCTTGCGGGAGCAGTTCTTC

V gene: TRBV29-1
clone size: many
D gene: .
J gene: TRBJ2-3
CDR3 protein: CSVEEITDTQYF
CDR3 DNA: TGCAGCGTAGAAGAGATCACAGATACGCAGTATTTT

V gene: TRBV12-3/TRBV12-4
clone size: few
D gene: .
J gene: TRBJ2-6
CDR3 protein: CASRIAGANVLTF
CDR3 DNA: TGTGCCAGCAGAATAGCTGGGGCCAACGTCCTGACTTTC

V gene: TRBV20-1
clone size: .
D gene: TRBD1
J gene: TRBJ1-1
CDR3 protein: CSARRGTANTEAFF
CDR3 DNA: TGCAGTGCTAGACGGGGGACAGCGAACACTGAAGCTTTCTTT

V gene: TRBV2
clone size: .
D gene: TRBD2
J gene: TRBJ2-1
CDR3 protein: CASSGSGRTSARSSYNEQFF
CDR3 DNA: TGTGCCAGCAGTGGCTCCGGTAGGACTAGCGCTCGGAGCTCCTACAATGAGCAGTTCTTC

V gene: TRBV20-1
clone size: few
D gene: TRBD2
J gene: TRBJ2-7
CDR3 protein: CSATGLGAGEFYEQYF
CDR3 DNA: TGCAGTGCGACTGGCCTCGGGGCGGGAGAGTTCTACGAGCAGTACTTC

V gene: TRBV20-1
clone size: .
D gene: .
J gene: TRBJ2-1
CDR3 protein: CSARPSYGDEQFF
CDR3 DNA: TGCAGTGCTAGACCTAGTTACGGGGATGAGCAGTTCTTC

V gene: TRBV25-1
clone size: .
D gene: .
J gene: TRBJ2-1
CDR3 protein: CASSETAQGHLNGPAGYNEQFF
CDR3 DNA: TGTGCCAGCAGTGAGACCGCCCAAGGGCATCTAAACGGACCCGCCGGCTACAATGAGCAGTTCTTC

V gene: TRBV21-1
clone size: .
D gene: .
J gene: TRBJ1-4
CDR3 protein: CASSKKGPREAEKLFF
CDR3 DNA: TGTGCCAGCAGCAAAAAGGGGCCAAGAGAGGCTGAAAAACTGTTTTTT

V gene: TRBV3-1
clone size: .
D gene: .
J gene: TRBJ1-4
CDR3 protein: CASSQVVRRGNEKLFF
CDR3 DNA: TGTGCCAGCAGCCAAGTGGTCAGACGAGGGAATGAAAAACTGTTTTTT

V gene: TRBV4-2
clone size: .
D gene: .
J gene: TRBJ2-5
CDR3 protein: CASSQEGTSKNIRYF
CDR3 DNA: TGTGCCAGCAGCCAGGAAGGGACCAGCAAAAACATTCGGTACTTC

V gene: TRBV6-2/TRBV6-3
clone size: few
D gene: TRBD1
J gene: TRBJ2-5
CDR3 protein: CASSYQGTGTETQYF
CDR3 DNA: TGTGCCAGCAGTTACCAGGGGACAGGGACAGAGACCCAGTACTTC

V gene: TRBV4-2
clone size: few
D gene: TRBD2
J gene: TRBJ2-7
CDR3 protein: CASSPEGGSRWEQYF
CDR3 DNA: TGTGCCAGCAGCCCGGAGGGCGGGAGTCGTTGGGAGCAGTACTTC

V gene: TRBV20-1
clone size: .
D gene: .
J gene: TRBJ1-6
CDR3 protein: CSQTGSSYNSPLHF
CDR3 DNA: TGCAGTCAAACAGGGAGCTCCTATAATTCACCCCTCCACTTT

V gene: TRBV29-1
clone size: .
D gene: .
J gene: TRBJ2-1
CDR3 protein: CSVLTNRNEQFF
CDR3 DNA: TGCAGCGTTCTCACCAATCGGAATGAGCAGTTCTTC

V gene: TRBV5-1
clone size: .
D gene: .
J gene: TRBJ2-5
CDR3 protein: CASGLTTRQETQYF
CDR3 DNA: TGCGCCAGCGGCTTGACTACTCGACAAGAGACCCAGTACTTC

V gene: TRBV29-1
clone size: many
D gene: .
J gene: TRBJ2-5
CDR3 protein: CSVDAGQETQYF
CDR3 DNA: TGCAGCGTTGACGCAGGGCAAGAGACCCAGTACTTC

V gene: TRBV10-3
clone size: few
D gene: .
J gene: TRBJ1-6
CDR3 protein: CATQREDNSPLHF
CDR3 DNA: TGTGCCACCCAGAGGGAGGATAATTCACCCCTCCACTTT

V gene: TRBV29-1
clone size: .
D gene: .
J gene: TRBJ2-1
CDR3 protein: CSVDQFLTEHSYNEQFF
CDR3 DNA: TGCAGCGTTGACCAATTCCTGACAGAGCACTCCTACAATGAGCAGTTCTTC

V gene: TRBV20-1
clone size: many
D gene: TRBD1
J gene: TRBJ1-5
CDR3 protein: CSARTTYGTDIISQHF
CDR3 DNA: TGCAGTGCTAGGACTACATACGGGACAGACATTATATCGCAGCATTTT

V gene: TRBV5-1
clone size: few
D gene: TRBD2
J gene: TRBJ2-7
CDR3 protein: CASSPGLAGLPSFYEQYF
CDR3 DNA: TGCGCCAGCAGCCCGGGACTAGCGGGCCTACCCTCCTTCTACGAGCAGTACTTC

V gene: TRBV10-3
clone size: .
D gene: .
J gene: TRBJ2-3
CDR3 protein: CAISDGADTQYF
CDR3 DNA: TGTGCCATCAGTGATGGAGCAGATACGCAGTATTTT

V gene: TRBV28
clone size: .
D gene: TRBD2
J gene: TRBJ2-7
CDR3 protein: CASSSPGLAGDREQYF
CDR3 DNA: TGTGCCAGCAGTTCCCCTGGACTAGCGGGAGATAGGGAGCAGTACTTC

V gene: TRBV12-3/TRBV12-4
clone size: .
D gene: .
J gene: TRBJ1-5
CDR3 protein: CASSVRGDQPQHF
CDR3 DNA: TGTGCCAGCAGTGTCAGGGGAGATCAGCCCCAGCATTTT

V gene: TRBV27
clone size: .
D gene: .
J gene: TRBJ1-6
CDR3 protein: CATKGVFNSPLHF
CDR3 DNA: TGTGCCACTAAGGGAGTCTTTAATTCACCCCTCCACTTT

V gene: TRBV5-1
clone size: .
D gene: .
J gene: TRBJ2-4
CDR3 protein: CASSLDRRNIQYF
CDR3 DNA: TGCGCCAGCAGCTTGGACAGGAGAAACATTCAGTACTTC

V gene: TRBV14
clone size: .
D gene: .
J gene: TRBJ2-1
CDR3 protein: CASSQGAIQTQFF
CDR3 DNA: TGTGCCAGCAGCCAAGGAGCTATCCAAACTCAGTTCTTC

V gene: TRBV29-1
clone size: many
D gene: .
J gene: TRBJ2-1
CDR3 protein: CSVAKGFNEQFF
CDR3 DNA: TGCAGCGTTGCTAAAGGTTTCAATGAGCAGTTCTTC

V gene: TRBV7-3
clone size: many
D gene: .
J gene: TRBJ2-1
CDR3 protein: CASSLWGIHNEQFF
CDR3 DNA: TGTGCCAGCAGCTTATGGGGCATACACAATGAGCAGTTCTTC

V gene: TRBV20-1
clone size: .
D gene: .
J gene: TRBJ2-7
CDR3 protein: CSASRTEAGEQYF
CDR3 DNA: TGCAGTGCTAGCCGGACAGAGGCGGGCGAGCAGTACTTC

V gene: TRBV19
clone size: .
D gene: TRBD2
J gene: TRBJ2-1
CDR3 protein: CASSVQGGGNSYNEQFF
CDR3 DNA: TGTGCCAGTAGTGTCCAAGGCGGGGGAAATTCCTACAATGAGCAGTTCTTC

V gene: TRBV29-1
clone size: .
D gene: TRBD2
J gene: TRBJ2-1
CDR3 protein: CSPDWTSGRANNEQFF
CDR3 DNA: TGCAGCCCCGATTGGACTAGCGGGAGGGCCAATAATGAGCAGTTCTTC

V gene: TRBV6-6
clone size: .
D gene: TRBD2
J gene: TRBJ2-7
CDR3 protein: CASRQTGTKDEQYF
CDR3 DNA: TGTGCCAGCAGACAGACCGGGACTAAAGACGAGCAGTACTTC

V gene: TRBV6-1
clone size: .
D gene: .
J gene: TRBJ2-3
CDR3 protein: CASILRGEVGTDTQYF
CDR3 DNA: TGTGCCAGCATCCTAAGGGGGGAGGTCGGCACAGATACGCAGTATTTT

V gene: TRBV3-1
clone size: few
D gene: .
J gene: TRBJ2-6
CDR3 protein: CASSQERGSGANVLTF
CDR3 DNA: TGTGCCAGCAGCCAAGAGAGAGGATCTGGGGCCAACGTCCTGACTTTC

V gene: TRBV6-1
clone size: .
D gene: .
J gene: TRBJ1-1
CDR3 protein: CASIQGGIGNTEAFF
CDR3 DNA: TGTGCCAGCATCCAAGGCGGCATCGGGAACACTGAAGCTTTCTTT

V gene: TRBV27
clone size: once
D gene: .
J gene: TRBJ1-1
CDR3 protein: CASSLEGWATEAFF
CDR3 DNA: TGTGCCAGCAGTTTGGAAGGGTGGGCCACTGAAGCTTTCTTT

V gene: TRBV11-1
clone size: .
D gene: .
J gene: TRBJ2-7
CDR3 protein: CASSLSSQGISYEQYF
CDR3 DNA: TGTGCCAGCAGCTTAAGCAGCCAGGGGATCTCCTACGAGCAGTACTTC

V gene: TRBV20-1
clone size: many
D gene: .
J gene: TRBJ2-5
CDR3 protein: CSVRSGVRTQYF
CDR3 DNA: TGCAGTGTTAGGTCGGGCGTACGGACCCAGTACTTC